A single sample gave rise to the 18 T cell receptor beta chains below, sequenced in a study of human T cells and chemical hapten exposure. Regarding time point: pre-sensitization, week 0. Stated treatment: therapeutic diphenylcyclopropenone sensitization with weekly scalp DPC. TCRdb reprocessed the RACE reads with MiXCR, giving one entry per CDR3 protein. The sample lists fewer than 140,000 distinct CDR3 sequences, 9.5% to 15% occurring once. The sequenced sample was whole blood, obtained in connection with sensitization to the hapten diphenylcyclopropenone (DPC). The source of these receptors is a woman aged 45-60 years with alopecia areata. Some clones in this sample may be carry-over from other donors' samples.

The sample holds a few counts of this clonotype. This chain uses TRBV12-3 or TRBV12-4 with TRBJ2-5; D is ambiguous. Trimming took 7 bases from V and 1 from J, leaving 7 bases between them. The CDR3 extends over 12 amino acids. The CDR3 region has the DNA TGTGCCAGCACCATCAGCCAAGAGACCCAGTACTTC. Translation: CASTISQETQYF.

The chain employs TRBV11-2 and TRBJ2-4, with 8 nucleotides matching TRBD1. Germline CDR1 and CDR2: SGHAT and FQNNGV. Trimming at V came to 4 bases and at J to 6 bases, leaving 5 bases not matched to a gene. This CDR3 has 14 amino acids. The CDR3 nucleotides are TGTGCCAGCAGCTCCGGGACAGGTCTAAACATTCAGTACTTC. Residues: CASSSGTGLNIQYF.

This sequence joins TRBV2 and TRBJ2-7, with D possibly TRBD1 on 5 matching bases. Germline-derived CDR1 and CDR2 are SNHLY and FYNNEI. The CDR3 is 12 residues long. Trimming cost V 6 bases and J 5 bases, with 11 bases left between them. The chain's CDR3 is CASSSGLNEQYF. DNA of the CDR3: TGTGCCAGCAGCTCAGGGCTTAACGAGCAGTACTTC.

This clonotype has a count of ten or more. The gene calls are TRBV13 and TRBJ2-3; 9 bases align to TRBD1. V gave up 5 bases and J gave up 0 bases; unmatched junction bases: 6. This CDR3 is 16 amino acids long. CDR1 is PRHDT and CDR2 is FYEKMQ in the germline V gene (reference sequence). CDR3: CASSPEGQGSTDTQYF. CDR3 in DNA: TGTGCCAGCAGCCCAGAGGGACAGGGAAGCACAGATACGCAGTATTTT.

There are a few counts of this clonotype. The V gene is TRBV28, the J gene TRBJ2-1; 8 nucleotides match TRBD1. Losses at the gene ends were 2 bases for V and 7 bases for J; bases not matched to a gene: 4. This CDR3 region has 14 residues. The germline gives CDR1 MDHEN, CDR2 SYDVKM. CDR3 DNA sequence: TGTGCCAGCAGTTTAAGGACAGGGAAAAATGAGCAGTTCTTC. Protein product: CASSLRTGKNEQFF.

V usage is TRBV12-3 or TRBV12-4 and J usage is TRBJ2-3; D is uncertain. The CDR3 extends over 16 amino acids. The V gene lost 2 bases and the J gene lost 5 bases, with 17 bases spanning the gap. This CDR3 reads CASSLRLNRVRDTQYF. In DNA form, the CDR3 reads TGTGCCAGCAGTTTACGGCTCAACCGGGTCAGAGATACGCAGTATTTT.

This clonotype was counted many times. This chain joins TRBV28 and TRBJ2-4, with 7 nucleotides matching TRBD1. Trimming at V came to 4 bases and at J to 0 bases, leaving 9 bases not matched to a gene. The germline gives CDR1 MDHEN, CDR2 SYDVKM. The CDR3 runs to 17 residues. The CDR3 reads CASSSSGTALAKNIQYF. CDR3 bases: TGTGCCAGCAGTTCCTCCGGGACAGCCCTAGCCAAAAACATTCAGTACTTC.

This clonotype has at least ten counts. The DNA for the CDR3 is TGCAGTGCTAGAGGGACAGGTCCTGGGGGCAATCAGCCCCAGCATTTT. Amino acids: CSARGTGPGGNQPQHF. The chain employs TRBV20-1 and TRBJ1-5; 7 nucleotides match TRBD1. Germline CDR1 is DFQATT and CDR2 is SNEGSKA (reference sequence). The CDR3 totals 16 residues. Trimming at V came to 1 base and at J to 2 bases, leaving 8 bases not matched to a gene.

Only a few counts were recorded for this clonotype. The rearrangement joins TRBV12-3 or TRBV12-4 to TRBJ1-4; D is perhaps TRBD1 (5 bases). Trimming removed 1 base from V and 6 bases from J, with 15 bases in between. CDR3 length: 16 residues. The CDR3 nucleotides read TGTGCCAGCAGTTTAGGCTCAGGGATCCAGGATGAAAAACTGTTTTTT. The encoded protein is CASSLGSGIQDEKLFF.

The chain is built from TRBV18 and TRBJ2-7, with D maybe TRBD1 (6 bases). The V end was cut by 3 bases, the J end by 2 bases, with 14 bases between. CDR3 length equals 15 residues. Germline CDR1 and CDR2: KGHSH and LQKENI. Here the CDR3 reads CASSPQGQAPYEQYF. The DNA for the CDR3 is TGTGCCAGCTCACCCCAGGGGCAGGCCCCCTACGAGCAGTACTTC.

This clonotype was recorded at least ten times. The gene calls are TRBV5-1 and TRBJ2-2, with 8 bases matching TRBD2. Germline V gene sequence: CDR1 SGHRS, CDR2 YFSETQ. The CDR3 runs to 17 residues. The ends lost 5 bases at V and 6 bases at J; junction bases unmatched: 15. Here the CDR3 reads CASRDDFAGGRSGELFF. The CDR3 DNA follows: TGCGCCAGCAGGGATGATTTCGCGGGAGGAAGGTCCGGGGAGCTGTTTTTT.

V and J are TRBV20-1 and TRBJ1-1, with TRBD1 identical over 7 bases. The CDR3 sequence is 18 residues long. Germline CDR1 DFQATT, CDR2 SNEGSKA (reference sequence). J gave up 1 base and V 0 bases, and 14 bases lay outside the gene matches. CDR3 DNA sequence: TGCAGTGCTAGAGACCGGGAAGGGGGCGCTCTCCGGAACACTGAAGCTTTCTTT. This codes for CSARDREGGALRNTEAFF.

The chain employs TRBV5-4 and TRBJ2-7, with a weak D call TRBD2 (5 bases). CDR3 length equals 14 residues. Germline values: CDR1 SGHNT, CDR2 YYREEE (reference sequence). V lost 1 base and J 2 bases, leaving 10 bases between the germline ends. In DNA form, the CDR3 reads TGTGCCAGCAGCTTGAGCTACGGGACCTACGAGCAGTACTTC. Protein sequence: CASSLSYGTYEQYF.

The genes are TRBV6-5 and TRBJ2-3; D tentatively fits TRBD1 or TRBD2 (5 bases each). The CDR3 spans 15 residues. Trimming removed 5 bases from V and 6 bases from J, with 18 bases in between. Germline CDR1 is MNHEY and CDR2 is SVGAGI. The CDR3 reads CASSPGPRRADTQYF. CDR3 coding DNA: TGTGCCAGCAGTCCGGGACCTAGAAGGGCTGATACGCAGTATTTT.

This clonotype was observed a handful of times. This chain joins TRBV12-3 or TRBV12-4 and TRBJ2-3; the D call may be TRBD1 or TRBD2 (5 bases each). With 2 bases removed from V and 5 bases from J, the gap between germline ends came to 17 bases. This CDR3 has 16 residues. The CDR3 DNA reads TGTGCCAGCAGTTTATTGGGGGAATGGTCCGGAGATACGCAGTATTTT. Translated: CASSLLGEWSGDTQYF.

This clonotype has just a few counts. This chain connects TRBV28 to TRBJ1-1, with D possibly TRBD1 on 5 matching bases. Looked up from germline, CDR1 is MDHEN and CDR2 is SYDVKM. This CDR3 has 14 amino acids. Trimming stripped 1 base from V and 2 bases from J, with 8 bases between. CDR3 nucleotide sequence: TGTGCCAGCAGTTTATTCCAGGGTAACACTGAAGCTTTCTTT. As protein: CASSLFQGNTEAFF.

The V and J genes are TRBV4-1 and TRBJ2-5; a weak D match, TRBD2 (5 bases). CDR3 length: 15 residues. V was clipped by 4 bases and J by 5 bases, with 17 bases between them. CDR1 and CDR2 (germline): MGHRA, YSYEKL. The CDR3: CASSPRDRRLETQYF. DNA of the CDR3: TGCGCCAGCAGCCCGAGGGATAGGCGTCTCGAGACCCAGTACTTC.

This clonotype was seen many times. The chain carries TRBV29-1 and TRBJ1-1; D ambiguous. CDR3 length equals 12 residues. CDR1 is SQVTM and CDR2 is ANQGSEA in the germline V gene. With 4 bases removed from V and 4 bases from J, the gap between germline ends came to 10 bases. The CDR3 sequence: CSVAGRATEAFF. The CDR3 nucleotides read TGCAGCGTTGCCGGTAGGGCCACTGAAGCTTTCTTT.